Here is one TCR beta chain with its context. Only in-frame clones appear in the TCRdb table, and some are missing; sequencing was by immunoSEQ multiplex PCR. The sample carries 760,000 or so clones, approximately 96% recorded once. This entry is derived from a study of shared clonotypes between healthy human individuals. Per germline, CDR1 MNHEY and CDR2 SMNVEV (reference sequence). The CDR3 sequence is 16 residues long. After removal of 0 bases from V and 1 base from J, the junction contained 3 bases not matched to a gene. Naive CD8 cells were CD45RO-negative, positively selected for CCR7, excluding terminally differentiated effector memory CD45RA+ cells.

Sample: naive CD8+ T cells sorted from blood. This TCR was recovered from a man under 40 in good health. The chain is built from TRBV27 and TRBJ1-1, with 9 bases aligning to TRBD1. This CDR3 reads CASSLSRTGANTEAFF. The DNA for the CDR3 is TGTGCCAGCAGTTTATCCCGGACAGGGGCGAACACTGAAGCTTTCTTT.